Presented here are 2 T cell receptor beta chains from one specimen sequenced in a study of T cells in Graves' hyperthyroidism and ophthalmopathy. TCR beta CDR3 regions were amplified from RNA transcripts. HTBI primers drove first-round RT-PCR of the TCR CDR3. Via MiXCR, TCRdb re-called the multiplex PCR reads, giving one row per CDR3 protein. The table lists some 400,000 distinct CDR3 sequences, about 15% of them singletons, with approximately 10% in the top ten. Sequenced: blood. Source of these receptors: a woman aged 55-75 years with Graves' hyperthyroidism.

In its sample, this clonotype was seen many times. The chain links TRBV27 to TRBJ2-5, with 15 bases matching TRBD2. Germline values: CDR1 MNHEY, CDR2 SMNVEV (reference sequence). V lost 4 bases and J lost 6; bases outside the gene matches: 6. The CDR3 is 16 amino acids. Here the CDR3 reads CASSSGLAGGLQTQYF. The CDR3 DNA reads TGTGCCAGCAGTTCCGGACTAGCGGGAGGGTTGCAGACCCAGTACTTC.

This clonotype was recorded at least ten times. CDR3 sequence: CASSLGGPSYNEQFF. CDR3 bases: TGTGCCAGCAGTTTAGGCGGACCCTCCTACAATGAGCAGTTCTTC. The gene calls are TRBV12-3 or TRBV12-4 and TRBJ2-1; no definite D call. Trimming took 1 base from V and 0 from J, leaving 7 bases between them. The CDR3 runs 15 residues.